This is a list of T cell receptor beta chains from one sample in a study of blood T cell repertoires in COVID-19. Method: immunoSEQ multiplex PCR; TCRdb's copy keeps in-frame clones and lacks some. This table holds roughly 250,000 clones, 85% to 90% found once. Sequencing input: peripheral blood. Receptors were obtained from a woman aged 40 to 50 with acute or convalescent COVID-19. Both conserved end residues are part of each CDR3. Fields, in order: clone size, J gene, D gene, V gene, CDR3 protein, CDR3 DNA. D genes are given only for firm matches. Size values are once, few and many counts, or a class for expanded clones, and some rows have none.

>.|TRBJ1-1|.|TRBV4-1
CASSLRPGMNTEAFF
TGCGCCAGCAGCCTTCGCCCAGGGATGAACACTGAAGCTTTCTTT
>once|TRBJ1-4|.|TRBV20-1
CSASFRGKLFF
TGCAGTGCTAGTTTCCGGGGGAAGCTGTTTTTT
>once|TRBJ1-2|.|TRBV9
CASSVVAENYGYTF
TGTGCCAGCAGCGTAGTAGCCGAGAACTATGGCTACACCTTC
>.|TRBJ1-1|TRBD1|TRBV7-9
CASSSLPGTGGLTEAFF
TGTGCCAGCAGCTCACTACCTGGGACAGGGGGCCTCACTGAAGCTTTCTTT
>.|TRBJ2-1|.|TRBV10-3
CAISEGRSYNEQFF
TGTGCCATCAGTGAAGGGAGGTCCTACAATGAGCAGTTCTTC
>.|TRBJ1-2|.|TRBV29-1
CSVGATDHYGYTF
TGCAGCGTTGGGGCGACAGATCACTATGGCTACACCTTC
>.|TRBJ2-3|TRBD2|TRBV3-1/TRBV3-2
CASSQQAGRTDTQYF
TGTGCCAGCAGCCAACAAGCGGGGCGCACAGATACGCAGTATTTT
>.|TRBJ1-2|.|TRBV2
CASSASGSYGYTF
TGTGCCAGCAGTGCTTCGGGGTCCTATGGCTACACCTTC
>.|TRBJ2-3|TRBD2|TRBV18
CASSTLSLAGSTDTQYF
TGTGCCAGCTCAACTCTTTCACTAGCGGGGAGCACAGATACGCAGTATTTT
>.|TRBJ2-3|TRBD1|TRBV19
CASSVGTVSTDTQYF
TGTGCCAGTAGTGTCGGGACAGTTAGCACAGATACGCAGTATTTT
>.|TRBJ1-1|TRBD1|TRBV2
CASRNERTGNTEAFF
TGTGCCAGCAGGAATGAACGGACAGGGAACACTGAAGCTTTCTTT
>.|TRBJ2-2|TRBD2|TRBV6-2/TRBV6-3
CASSYGTSGEYTGELFF
TGTGCCAGCAGTTATGGGACTAGCGGGGAATACACCGGGGAGCTGTTTTTT
>.|TRBJ1-1|.|TRBV19
CASSLRSEAFF
TGTGCCAGTAGTTTGAGGTCTGAAGCTTTCTTT
>once|TRBJ1-3|TRBD1|TRBV4-1
CASSQGLGQGASGNTIYF
TGCGCCAGCAGCCAAGGCTTGGGACAGGGGGCATCTGGAAACACCATATATTTT
>few|TRBJ1-5|.|TRBV6-1
CASSEAVFGNQPQHF
TGTGCCAGCAGTGAAGCGGTTTTCGGGAATCAGCCCCAGCATTTT
>.|TRBJ2-3|.|TRBV27
CASSPGGGADTQYF
TGTGCCAGCAGTCCAGGAGGGGGCGCAGATACGCAGTATTTT
>.|TRBJ2-1|.|TRBV5-6
CASSLRIQASGSEQFF
TGTGCCAGCAGCCTAAGAATCCAGGCCTCGGGGAGTGAGCAGTTCTTC
>.|TRBJ1-3|.|TRBV30
CAWSVRRDGRNTIYF
TGTGCCTGGAGTGTACGGCGGGATGGTCGGAACACCATATATTTT
>.|TRBJ2-4|.|TRBV15
CATSPRGRGAKNIQYF
TGTGCCACCAGCCCCCGGGGCAGGGGAGCCAAAAACATTCAGTACTTC
>.|TRBJ1-1|TRBD1|TRBV5-1
CASSRRTGGNTEAFF
TGCGCCAGCAGCAGGAGGACAGGAGGGAACACTGAAGCTTTCTTT
>.|TRBJ1-2|TRBD1|TRBV7-8
CASSLGETGASGYTF
TGTGCCAGCAGCCTAGGAGAGACAGGGGCAAGTGGCTACACCTTC
>once|TRBJ2-5|.|TRBV6-6
CASSSETGWFRETQYF
TGTGCCAGCAGCTCCGAGACAGGCTGGTTTCGAGAGACCCAGTACTTC
>.|TRBJ1-5|.|TRBV18
CASSPGDGGYQPQHF
TGTGCCAGCTCACCAGGGGATGGAGGGTATCAGCCCCAGCATTTT
>.|TRBJ1-2|.|TRBV20-1
CSASPGRANYGYTF
TGCAGTGCTAGTCCGGGCAGGGCTAACTATGGCTACACCTTC
>.|TRBJ2-5|.|TRBV27
CASGTDREKETQYF
TGTGCCAGCGGGACTGACAGGGAAAAAGAGACCCAGTACTTC
>.|TRBJ2-2|.|TRBV30
CAWSAGVGELFF
TGTGCCTGGAGTGCCGGGGTCGGGGAGCTGTTTTTT
>.|TRBJ2-1|TRBD2|TRBV2
CASSEERGVPNEQFF
TGTGCCAGCAGTGAGGAGCGGGGGGTACCCAATGAGCAGTTCTTC
>.|TRBJ1-1|TRBD1|TRBV5-4
CASSSMDREAFF
TGTGCCAGCAGCTCTATGGACAGGGAGGCTTTCTTT
>.|TRBJ2-2|TRBD1|TRBV7-6
CASSLSDRGGTGELFF
TGTGCCAGCAGCTTATCCGACAGGGGAGGCACCGGGGAGCTGTTTTTT
>.|TRBJ1-6|TRBD1|TRBV10-1
CASSPGQFNSPLHF
TGCGCCAGCAGCCCGGGACAGTTCAATTCACCCCTCCACTTT
>.|TRBJ1-3|.|TRBV9
CASSVGWFGADSSGNTIYF
TGTGCCAGCAGCGTAGGTTGGTTTGGAGCCGATAGCTCTGGAAACACCATATATTTT
>.|TRBJ2-3|.|TRBV30
CAWSISTDTQYF
TGTGCCTGGTCCATTAGCACAGATACGCAGTATTTT
>.|TRBJ1-2|.|TRBV9
CASSAGSSGVGYGYTF
TGTGCCAGCAGCGCCGGGTCTTCGGGGGTTGGCTATGGCTACACCTTC
>.|TRBJ1-2|TRBD1|TRBV10-3
CAISRTGSDGYTF
TGTGCCATCAGTCGGACAGGAAGCGATGGCTACACCTTC
>.|TRBJ1-6|.|TRBV7-9
CASSNSAPLHF
TGTGCCAGCAGCAACAGTGCACCCCTCCACTTT
>.|TRBJ2-1|TRBD1|TRBV5-1
CASSFVYGTGISHRNRYNEQFF
TGCGCCAGCAGCTTCGTATACGGGACAGGGATTAGCCACAGGAATAGGTACAATGAGCAGTTCTTC
>.|TRBJ2-5|TRBD1|TRBV5-6
CASSSTQGAAETQYF
TGTGCCAGCAGCTCCACCCAGGGGGCGGCGGAGACCCAGTACTTC
>.|TRBJ2-5|.|TRBV5-6
CASSYRQGLQETQYF
TGTGCCAGCAGTTACCGTCAGGGTCTGCAAGAGACCCAGTACTTC
>.|TRBJ1-1|.|TRBV5-5
CASTPNRTRNTEAFF
TGTGCCAGCACGCCTAATAGGACTCGGAACACTGAAGCTTTCTTT
>.|TRBJ1-2|TRBD1|TRBV6-5
CASSYPGGYGYTF
TGTGCCAGCAGTTACCCAGGGGGCTATGGCTACACCTTC